This entry describes one T cell receptor (beta chain). As yet, its antigen is unknown. The data originate from a study of cytomegalovirus exposure and HLA in healthy donors. General observations from the study: The study found most TCR sequences rare, yet found some public TCRs in many donors. In a later analysis, V- and J-gene trimming of beta chains associated with a DCLRE1C missense variant, replicated independently.

V was cut by 0 bases and J by 2 bases, with 11 bases left in between. Germline CDR1 is MGHRA and CDR2 is YSYEKL. CDR3 length: 15 amino acids. Healthy bone marrow donors supplied every sample. The PCR had 60 Vbeta and 13 Jbeta primers. Produced via immunoSEQ multiplex PCR; TCRdb's table is partial and in-frame only. This table holds about 110,000 clones. The chain employs TRBV4-1 and TRBJ2-7, with D possibly being TRBD1 (5 bases). Material: PBMCs. The receptor was isolated from a man aged 18 to 30 in good health and CMV-seronegative. The CDR3 sequence is CASSQDFGRAYEQYF. The CDR3 DNA sequence: TGCGCCAGCAGCCAAGACTTCGGCAGGGCCTACGAGCAGTACTTC.